A single count supports the clone carrying this TCR beta chain. This specimen belongs to a study of OX40 agonist ivuxolimab in advanced cancers. Overall study: Ivuxolimab is a fully human IgG2 antibody that activates OX40 (CD134). Earlier treatment with anti-PD-1, anti-PD-L1 or anti-CTLA-4 was permitted, and under 50% had received some. There were three patients with partial responses, one having hepatocellular carcinoma and two cutaneous melanoma.

Exclusion of a patient followed from autoimmune disease history or systemic immunosuppression. CDR1 GTSNPN and CDR2 SVGIG come from the germline V gene (reference sequence). Losses at the gene ends were 3 bases for V and 9 bases for J; bases not matched to a gene: 5. The CDR3 has 12 residues. TCRdb's copy holds only in-frame clones and misses some; the assay was immunoSEQ multiplex PCR. The top ten hold around 1.5% of the sample, which has approximately 77,000 clones, roughly nine tenths seen once. This specimen was CD4+ or CD8+ T cells sorted from blood, taken in a trial of the OX40 agonist ivuxolimab. The receptor was derived from an adult with an advanced solid tumor such as melanoma, head and neck, liver or kidney cancer. V is TRBV30 and J is TRBJ2-1; 7 bases match TRBD2. The CDR3 loop reads CAWSGSGVEQFF. In DNA, the CDR3 is TGTGCCTGGAGCGGAAGCGGGGTTGAGCAGTTCTTC.